This TCR beta chain was obtained from a study of blood T cells in healthy people across ages. Study background: When template switching was applied, about one barcoded beta molecule was captured per two T cells.

Germline V gene data show CDR1 as LGHNA and CDR2 as YSLEER. With 0 bases removed from V and 6 bases from J, the gap between germline ends came to 9 bases. CDR3 length: 13 amino acids. Isolating PBMCs gave at least 6 million of these cells per sample. Study results and caveats: Possibly confounding the expanded clonotype changes was the fact that donor CMV status was unknown. Strong correlation was found linking TCR beta diversity to naive T cell percentage.

Only a few counts were recorded for this clonotype. No antigen is known for it. A J-beta primer mix and a sample-barcoded 5' primer were used in a second PCR of roughly 7 to 12 cycles. TCRdb passed the 5' RACE reads through MiXCR, listing each CDR3 protein once. The sample lists about 1.8 million distinct CDR3 sequences, about 50% occurring once. The sequencing sample was made of blood. This TCR came from a woman in her forties in good health. The V call is TRBV4-3, the J call TRBJ2-7; D gene ambiguous. The DNA of the CDR3 is TGCGCCAGCAGCCAAGATCGTCAGGCCGAGCAGTACTTC. Protein product: CASSQDRQAEQYF.